This T cell receptor (beta chain) was captured in a study of T cell repertoires in cytomegalovirus infection. Across the study: Indicated by public TCR beta signatures were CMV infection and matching HLA type. Study-wide points: The cumulative frequency of public TCR beta families identified carriers of CMV plus the relevant HLA.

Regarding this clonotype: Its antigen is as yet unknown.

MiXCR was run by TCRdb on the reads, yielding one entry per CDR3 protein. The table has 450,000 to 650,000 distinct CDR3 sequences, around two fifths seen once; the top ten hold more than 40%. V was pared by 0 bases and J by 0 bases, with 8 bases between. Germline CDR1 SEHNR, CDR2 FQNEAQ (reference sequence). The CDR3 extends over 15 amino acids. The genes are TRBV7-9 and TRBJ2-5; tentatively, D is TRBD2 (6 bases). The sequence came from a human donor in good health (CMV status not recorded). Some clones in this sample may be carry-over from other donors' samples. The sample consisted of cultured PBMCs, taken from culture after CMV antigen stimulation. The CDR3 loop reads CASSLAAGYQETQYF. The DNA for the CDR3 is TGTGCCAGCAGCTTAGCGGCGGGGTACCAAGAGACCCAGTACTTC.